The clone carrying this TCR beta chain was counted only a few times. This entry comes from a study of identical twins. From germline, CDR1 is SGDLS and CDR2 YYNGEE. After removal of 4 bases from V and 4 bases from J, the junction contained 9 bases not matched to a gene. The CDR3 has 16 residues. Unique molecular identifiers were in the cDNA, with template-switch universal primer binding. TCRdb re-called the 5' RACE reads through MiXCR, storing one row per CDR3 protein. The sample lists about 550,000 distinct CDR3 sequences; 20% to 25% were seen once. The sample was also reused in another study, on yellow fever vaccine responses in identical twins.

The sequence was collected from a young woman in good health. This sequence joins TRBV9 and TRBJ2-1; 9 bases map to TRBD1. Sequencing used CD4+ T cells sorted from blood. CDR3 amino acids: CASSLLTGTGYNEQFF. In DNA, the CDR3 is TGTGCCAGCAGCCTTCTCACCGGGACAGGGTACAATGAGCAGTTCTTC. The full variable domain, completed using reference TRBV9 and TRBJ2-1, is DSGVTQTPKHLITATGQRVTLRCSPRSGDLSVYWYQQSLDQGLQFLIQYYNGEERAKGNILERFSAQQFPDLHSELNLSSLELGDSALYFCASSLLTGTGYNEQFFGPGTRLTVL.